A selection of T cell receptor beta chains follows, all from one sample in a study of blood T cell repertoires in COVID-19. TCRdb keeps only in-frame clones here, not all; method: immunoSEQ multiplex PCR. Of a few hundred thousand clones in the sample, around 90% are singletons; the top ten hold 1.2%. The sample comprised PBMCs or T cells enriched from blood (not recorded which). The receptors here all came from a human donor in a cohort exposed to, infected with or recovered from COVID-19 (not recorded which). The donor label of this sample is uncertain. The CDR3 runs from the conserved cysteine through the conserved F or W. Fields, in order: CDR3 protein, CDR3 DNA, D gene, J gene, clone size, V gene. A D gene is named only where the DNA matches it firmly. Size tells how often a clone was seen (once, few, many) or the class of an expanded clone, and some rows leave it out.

CDR3aa: CASRRTGSNTGELFF
CDR3nt: TGTGCCAGCAGGAGAACAGGCTCGAACACCGGGGAGCTGTTTTTT
d_gene: -
j_gene: TRBJ2-2
abundance: -
v_gene: TRBV2

CDR3aa: CASSPLDSPNTGELFF
CDR3nt: TGTGCCAGCTCACCACTGGATAGCCCAAACACCGGGGAGCTGTTTTTT
d_gene: -
j_gene: TRBJ2-2
abundance: -
v_gene: TRBV18

CDR3aa: CASSEFRVNQPQHF
CDR3nt: TGTGCCAGCAGTGAATTCAGGGTAAATCAGCCCCAGCATTTT
d_gene: -
j_gene: TRBJ1-5
abundance: once
v_gene: TRBV6-1

CDR3aa: CSVEKGRGRGETQYF
CDR3nt: TGCAGCGTTGAAAAGGGCCGGGGGAGAGGAGAGACCCAGTACTTC
d_gene: -
j_gene: TRBJ2-5
abundance: -
v_gene: TRBV29-1

CDR3aa: CASAPLGASYEQYF
CDR3nt: TGTGCCAGCGCCCCGTTGGGGGCTTCCTACGAGCAGTACTTC
d_gene: -
j_gene: TRBJ2-7
abundance: -
v_gene: TRBV5-4

CDR3aa: CASSVGGPGGANTEAFF
CDR3nt: TGTGCCAGCAGCGTGGGGGGCCCAGGGGGCGCGAACACTGAAGCTTTCTTT
d_gene: TRBD1
j_gene: TRBJ1-1
abundance: once
v_gene: TRBV9

CDR3aa: CASSIEAPGTATEQYF
CDR3nt: TGTGCCAGTAGTATAGAGGCACCCGGGACAGCCACCGAGCAGTACTTC
d_gene: TRBD1
j_gene: TRBJ2-7
abundance: once
v_gene: TRBV19

CDR3aa: CAITKGLAGDYNEQFF
CDR3nt: TGTGCCATCACCAAGGGACTAGCGGGGGACTACAATGAGCAGTTCTTC
d_gene: TRBD2
j_gene: TRBJ2-1
abundance: -
v_gene: TRBV10-3

CDR3aa: CASSVGLGPVAADTQYF
CDR3nt: TGTGCCAGCAGCGTAGGGTTGGGCCCCGTAGCGGCAGATACGCAGTATTTT
d_gene: -
j_gene: TRBJ2-3
abundance: once
v_gene: TRBV9

CDR3aa: CAISESGGNAFF
CDR3nt: TGTGCCATCAGTGAGTCGGGGGGGAATGCTTTCTTT
d_gene: -
j_gene: TRBJ1-1
abundance: -
v_gene: TRBV10-3

CDR3aa: CASSSLTGGGQPQHF
CDR3nt: TGTGCCAGCAGCTCTCTGACAGGGGGCGGTCAGCCCCAGCATTTT
d_gene: TRBD1
j_gene: TRBJ1-5
abundance: once
v_gene: TRBV7-2

CDR3aa: CASGYRGSGNTIYF
CDR3nt: TGTGCCAGTGGCTACAGGGGCTCTGGAAACACCATATATTTT
d_gene: TRBD1
j_gene: TRBJ1-3
abundance: -
v_gene: TRBV19

CDR3aa: CASSQTTGTGGSEAFF
CDR3nt: TGCGCCAGCAGCCAGACTACCGGGACAGGGGGCTCTGAAGCTTTCTTT
d_gene: TRBD1
j_gene: TRBJ1-1
abundance: -
v_gene: TRBV4-3

CDR3aa: CASSQDLAAPAYEQYF
CDR3nt: TGTGCCAGCAGCCAAGATCTGGCCGCTCCCGCCTACGAGCAGTACTTC
d_gene: -
j_gene: TRBJ2-7
abundance: -
v_gene: TRBV3-1/TRBV3-2

CDR3aa: CASRRGGGEKLFF
CDR3nt: TGTGCCAGCAGACGGGGCGGGGGGGAAAAACTGTTTTTT
d_gene: -
j_gene: TRBJ1-4
abundance: -
v_gene: TRBV27

CDR3aa: CASSVAPGRNEKLFF
CDR3nt: TGTGCCAGCAGCGTAGCTCCAGGGCGCAATGAAAAACTGTTTTTT
d_gene: -
j_gene: TRBJ1-4
abundance: once
v_gene: TRBV9

CDR3aa: CAISPTGGSGNTIYF
CDR3nt: TGTGCCATCAGTCCAACAGGGGGCTCTGGAAACACCATATATTTT
d_gene: TRBD1
j_gene: TRBJ1-3
abundance: -
v_gene: TRBV10-3

CDR3aa: CASSSRRAHEQYF
CDR3nt: TGTGCCAGCAGTTCGCGCAGGGCCCACGAGCAGTACTTC
d_gene: -
j_gene: TRBJ2-7
abundance: -
v_gene: TRBV12-3/TRBV12-4

CDR3aa: CSVEGQGDEQYF
CDR3nt: TGCAGCGTTGAGGGACAGGGGGACGAGCAGTACTTC
d_gene: TRBD1
j_gene: TRBJ2-7
abundance: -
v_gene: TRBV29-1

CDR3aa: CASSEGGEGYYEQYF
CDR3nt: TGTGCCAGCAGTGAGGGCGGGGAGGGCTACTACGAGCAGTACTTC
d_gene: TRBD2
j_gene: TRBJ2-7
abundance: -
v_gene: TRBV6-1

CDR3aa: CASSLQGLPSLSSGNTIYF
CDR3nt: TGCGCCAGCAGCTTGCAGGGACTCCCTTCCTTAAGCTCTGGAAACACCATATATTTT
d_gene: -
j_gene: TRBJ1-3
abundance: -
v_gene: TRBV5-1

CDR3aa: CASSESDRGTNEKLFF
CDR3nt: TGTGCCAGCAGTGAATCGGACCGGGGGACTAATGAAAAACTGTTTTTT
d_gene: -
j_gene: TRBJ1-4
abundance: -
v_gene: TRBV25-1

CDR3aa: CGAGDQPQHF
CDR3nt: TGTGGGGCGGGCGATCAGCCCCAGCATTTT
d_gene: -
j_gene: TRBJ1-5
abundance: -
v_gene: TRBV19

CDR3aa: CASSLGGRAYEQYF
CDR3nt: TGTGCCAGCAGTTTAGGAGGGAGGGCCTACGAGCAGTACTTC
d_gene: TRBD2
j_gene: TRBJ2-7
abundance: few
v_gene: TRBV27

CDR3aa: CATRGGELFF
CDR3nt: TGTGCCACCCGAGGGGGGGAGCTGTTTTTT
d_gene: -
j_gene: TRBJ2-2
abundance: -
v_gene: TRBV19

CDR3aa: CASSPPAANTEAFF
CDR3nt: TGTGCCAGCTCACCACCGGCGGCGAACACTGAAGCTTTCTTT
d_gene: -
j_gene: TRBJ1-1
abundance: once
v_gene: TRBV18

CDR3aa: CASSLAGTSIYGYTF
CDR3nt: TGCGCCAGCAGCTTGGCCGGGACATCCATCTATGGCTACACCTTC
d_gene: -
j_gene: TRBJ1-2
abundance: -
v_gene: TRBV5-1

CDR3aa: CSVALGASSYEQYF
CDR3nt: TGCAGCGTTGCTCTCGGAGCGAGCTCCTACGAGCAGTACTTC
d_gene: -
j_gene: TRBJ2-7
abundance: -
v_gene: TRBV29-1

CDR3aa: CASSTSGGEGYTF
CDR3nt: TGTGCCAGCAGCACCTCAGGGGGTGAAGGCTACACCTTC
d_gene: TRBD1
j_gene: TRBJ1-2
abundance: -
v_gene: TRBV7-9

CDR3aa: CASSQEGQLAVDEQYF
CDR3nt: TGTGCCAGCAGCCAAGAAGGTCAACTAGCGGTGGACGAGCAGTACTTC
d_gene: TRBD2
j_gene: TRBJ2-7
abundance: -
v_gene: TRBV4-2

CDR3aa: CASSLSTGQPQHF
CDR3nt: TGTGCCAGCAGTTTATCTACAGGGCAGCCCCAGCATTTT
d_gene: -
j_gene: TRBJ1-5
abundance: -
v_gene: TRBV27

CDR3aa: CASGRDSGNTIYF
CDR3nt: TGTGCTAGTGGCCGGGACTCTGGAAACACCATATATTTT
d_gene: -
j_gene: TRBJ1-3
abundance: -
v_gene: TRBV12-5

CDR3aa: CASSPELAITDTQYF
CDR3nt: TGTGCCAGCAGCCCCGAACTAGCGATCACAGATACGCAGTATTTT
d_gene: TRBD2
j_gene: TRBJ2-3
abundance: -
v_gene: TRBV9

CDR3aa: CASSFPTSNEQFF
CDR3nt: TGTGCCAGCAGCTTTCCGACTAGCAATGAGCAGTTCTTC
d_gene: -
j_gene: TRBJ2-1
abundance: -
v_gene: TRBV7-2

CDR3aa: CASSLGTINEQFF
CDR3nt: TGTGCCAGCAGTTTAGGCACAATCAATGAGCAGTTCTTC
d_gene: -
j_gene: TRBJ2-1
abundance: -
v_gene: TRBV12-3/TRBV12-4

CDR3aa: CASRPETRSYEQYF
CDR3nt: TGCGCCAGCAGGCCAGAGACAAGATCCTACGAGCAGTACTTC
d_gene: -
j_gene: TRBJ2-7
abundance: once
v_gene: TRBV5-1

CDR3aa: CASSQWDRGAQETQYF
CDR3nt: TGTGCCAGCAGCCAATGGGACAGGGGGGCACAAGAGACCCAGTACTTC
d_gene: TRBD1
j_gene: TRBJ2-5
abundance: -
v_gene: TRBV7-8

CDR3aa: CASSLPDRDEQYF
CDR3nt: TGTGCCAGCAGTCTCCCGGACAGGGACGAGCAGTACTTC
d_gene: TRBD1
j_gene: TRBJ2-7
abundance: -
v_gene: TRBV25-1

CDR3aa: CAWSVRRDTEAFF
CDR3nt: TGTGCCTGGAGTGTACGCCGAGACACTGAAGCTTTCTTT
d_gene: -
j_gene: TRBJ1-1
abundance: -
v_gene: TRBV30

CDR3aa: CASSSTGGGGYTF
CDR3nt: TGTGCCAGCAGCTCGACAGGGGGCGGTGGCTACACCTTC
d_gene: TRBD1
j_gene: TRBJ1-2
abundance: -
v_gene: TRBV2

CDR3aa: CASGTGTLAYEQYF
CDR3nt: TGTGCCAGTGGAACCGGGACTTTGGCCTACGAGCAGTACTTC
d_gene: -
j_gene: TRBJ2-7
abundance: once
v_gene: TRBV19

CDR3aa: CAWSRRVDPRGGGDGYTF
CDR3nt: TGTGCCTGGAGTCGGAGGGTTGACCCACGAGGGGGGGGAGATGGCTACACCTTC
d_gene: -
j_gene: TRBJ1-2
abundance: -
v_gene: TRBV30

CDR3aa: CASSYSMQGIIYGYTF
CDR3nt: TGTGCCAGCAGTTACTCAATGCAGGGTATCATCTATGGCTACACCTTC
d_gene: -
j_gene: TRBJ1-2
abundance: -
v_gene: TRBV6-2/TRBV6-3

CDR3aa: CASSLPQGPGELFF
CDR3nt: TGCGCCAGCAGTTTACCCCAGGGGCCCGGGGAGCTGTTTTTT
d_gene: -
j_gene: TRBJ2-2
abundance: -
v_gene: TRBV5-1

CDR3aa: CASSPRGARNEQFF
CDR3nt: TGTGCCAGCAGCCCGCGGGGGGCGCGGAATGAGCAGTTCTTC
d_gene: TRBD2
j_gene: TRBJ2-1
abundance: -
v_gene: TRBV7-9

CDR3aa: CASSTGLVSTDTQYF
CDR3nt: TGTGCCAGCAGTACCGGACTAGTCAGCACAGATACGCAGTATTTT
d_gene: TRBD2
j_gene: TRBJ2-3
abundance: -
v_gene: TRBV6-5

CDR3aa: CASSFAGGPLVF
CDR3nt: TGTGCCAGCAGTTTCGCGGGGGGACCTTTGGTCTTC
d_gene: TRBD2
j_gene: TRBJ2-1
abundance: -
v_gene: TRBV12-3/TRBV12-4